This record covers a single T cell receptor (beta chain). No cognate antigen has been identified for it. Base-call qualities are not available, and no considerably larger clone is one nucleotide away. V gives up 1 base and J gives up 5 bases, and the segment between their germline ends measures 11 bases. Via the germline V gene (reference sequence), CDR1 is LGHDT and CDR2 YNNKEL. CDR3 length: 14 amino acids, cysteine to phenylalanine. Only the CDR3 region is kept as DNA, spanning 42 bases read in frame from base 1. TCRbeta CDR3 regions were sequenced with the immunoSEQ Assay. After extraction, genomic DNA underwent amplification by bias-controlled multiplex PCR, followed by high-throughput sequencing. As for how the authors treated the data: To quantify the absolute abundance of each unique TCRbeta CDR3 region, sequences were collapsed and filtered. T cell fraction was estimated by normalization of TCRbeta template counts to usable DNA, with usable DNA being measured through amplification of reference genes present in all nucleated cells. Repertoire TCRs were annotated as SARS-CoV-2-specific when V gene, CDR3 amino acid sequence and J gene were exactly matched to a known reactive TCR set. MIRA supplied the reference SARS-CoV-2 TCR set, which was filtered for enrichment in COVID-19-positive ImmuneCODE repertoires so that public or cross-reactive TCRs were removed. Using the MIRA antigens, annotated TCRs were further analysed by specific ORF or by position within an ORF. Depth was the summed frequency of annotated unique rearrangements, while breadth was defined as annotated unique rearrangements over total unique productive rearrangements. TCR breadth was compared between groups using two-sided Wilcoxon rank-sum tests. TCRdb took this table from immuneACCESS and kept in-frame rearrangements with V and J called. Such tables lack part of the clones; where checked against another copy, unresolved V genes explain under half of the gap, and the rest is unexplained. V and J calls and clone size come straight from that table; D and trimming were deduced from the DNA. The sample contains approximately 420,000 clones, roughly 90% of them found a single time. Around 3.6% of the sample is held by the ten biggest clonotypes.

The data were obtained in a study of Ad26.COV2.S vaccination and SARS-CoV-2 variants (dated by TCRdb to the early 2020s). At the level of the whole study: Vaccine-arm donors were drawn from COV1001, a multicentre, randomized, double-blind, placebo-controlled phase I-IIa trial of Ad26.COV2.S in healthy adults. Ad26.COV2.S was administered intramuscularly at 5 x 10^10 or 1 x 10^11 viral particles, either as a single shot or as two shots given 56 days apart. Sequencing of the TCRbeta repertoire served to evaluate the specificity and breadth of SARS-CoV-2-reactive T cell receptors following Ad26.COV2.S vaccination. A total of around 32 samples were included in the TCR-sequenced set, comprising about 20 Ad26.COV2.S vaccine recipients, 5 placebo recipients and 8 SARS-CoV-2 convalescent individuals. Trial participants were randomized into five groups of five: low-dose or high-dose Ad26.COV2.S given once or twice, or placebo on both occasions. Investigators did not know the trial group allocation while performing experiments and assessing outcomes. The study at large found these results: After vaccination, spike-specific CD8+ and CD4+ T cell responses were reported to show substantial breadth. The authors noted that the TCR breadth and depth analyses may have underestimated total T cell responses. Vaccine and placebo recipients had similar non-spike TCR breadth, a finding consistent with the vaccine containing only spike. The study was not powered to compare responses between vaccine doses or regimens. Compared with placebo recipients, Ad26.COV2.S recipients showed higher spike-specific TCR breadth (P = 0.0014).

The treatment or condition label here, explained by the study, means: about 20 received Ad26.COV2.S at low or high dose, single or two shots; about five received placebo; per-sample allocation not given. For vaccine and placebo recipients, repertoires were sequenced using samples collected on day 63 after the first injection. Between 29 July and 7 August 2020, Cohort 1b enrolled 25 adults aged 18-55 years at one site in Boston, USA. Ad26.COV2.S was a replication-incompetent adenovirus type 26 vector expressing a prefusion-stabilized SARS-CoV-2 spike protein from the original Wuhan strain. In this chain, TRBV3-1 (or the pseudogene TRBV3-2) is recombined with TRBJ1-1; the D region possibly corresponds to TRBD1 (6 bases align). This clonotype originated in a person aged 18-65 years who received the Ad26.COV2.S COVID-19 vaccine or a placebo. The sample in question was peripheral blood, obtained in a trial of Ad26.COV2.S vaccine versus placebo. The CDR3 amino acid sequence is: CASSQGRGGTEAFF. The bases read TGTGCCAGCAGCCAAGGCAGGGGTGGTACTGAAGCTTTCTTT.